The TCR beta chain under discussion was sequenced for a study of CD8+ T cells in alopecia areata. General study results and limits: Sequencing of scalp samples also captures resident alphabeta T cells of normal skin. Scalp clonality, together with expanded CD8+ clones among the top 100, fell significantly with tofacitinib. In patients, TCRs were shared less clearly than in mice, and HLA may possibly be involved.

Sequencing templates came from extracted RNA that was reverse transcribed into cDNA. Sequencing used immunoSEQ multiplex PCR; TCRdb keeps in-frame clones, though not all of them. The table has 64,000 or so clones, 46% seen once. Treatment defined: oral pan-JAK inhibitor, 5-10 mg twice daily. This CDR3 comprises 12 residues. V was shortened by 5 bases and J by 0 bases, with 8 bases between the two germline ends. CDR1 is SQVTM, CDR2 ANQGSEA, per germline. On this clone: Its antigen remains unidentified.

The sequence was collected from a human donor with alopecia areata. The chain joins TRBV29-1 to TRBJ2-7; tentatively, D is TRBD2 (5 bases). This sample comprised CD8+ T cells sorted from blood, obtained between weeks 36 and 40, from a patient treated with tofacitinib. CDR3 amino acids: CSVSGNSYEQYF. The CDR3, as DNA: TGCAGCGTTTCCGGGAACTCCTACGAGCAGTACTTC.